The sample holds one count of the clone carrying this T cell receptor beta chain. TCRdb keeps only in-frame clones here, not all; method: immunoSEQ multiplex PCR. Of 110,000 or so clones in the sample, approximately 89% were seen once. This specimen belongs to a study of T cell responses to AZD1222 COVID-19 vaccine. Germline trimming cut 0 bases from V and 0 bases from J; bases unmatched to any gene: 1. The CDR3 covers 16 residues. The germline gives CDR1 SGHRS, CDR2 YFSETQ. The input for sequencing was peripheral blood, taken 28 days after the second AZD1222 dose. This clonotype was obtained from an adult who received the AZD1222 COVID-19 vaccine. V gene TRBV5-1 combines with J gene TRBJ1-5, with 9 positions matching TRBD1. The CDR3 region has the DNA TGCGCCAGCAGCTTGGACAGGGGGCATAGCAATCAGCCCCAGCATTTT. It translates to CASSLDRGHSNQPQHF.